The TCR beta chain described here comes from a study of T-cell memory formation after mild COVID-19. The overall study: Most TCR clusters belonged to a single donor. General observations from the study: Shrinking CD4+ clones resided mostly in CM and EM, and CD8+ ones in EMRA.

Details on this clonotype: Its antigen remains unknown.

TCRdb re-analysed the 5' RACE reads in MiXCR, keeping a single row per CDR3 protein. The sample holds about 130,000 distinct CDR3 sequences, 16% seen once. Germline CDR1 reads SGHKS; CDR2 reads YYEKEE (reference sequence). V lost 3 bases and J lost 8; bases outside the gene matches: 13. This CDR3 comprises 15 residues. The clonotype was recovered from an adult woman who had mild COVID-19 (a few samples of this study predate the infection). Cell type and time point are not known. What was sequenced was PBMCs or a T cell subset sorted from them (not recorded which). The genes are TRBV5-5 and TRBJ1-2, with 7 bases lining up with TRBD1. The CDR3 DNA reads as TGTGCCAGCAGCTCCGTACCCGAACAGGGGTTCGGCTACACCTTC. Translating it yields CASSSVPEQGFGYTF.